The rows below give T cell receptor beta chains drawn from one sample of a study of T cell changes during pregnancy in multiple sclerosis. Clones were read by immunoSEQ multiplex PCR, and TCRdb kept only the in-frame ones, dropping some. The data hold under 30,000 clones, with about 88% observed a single time. The specimen was CD8+ T cells from peripheral blood mononuclear cells, collected in the second trimester of pregnancy. The receptor source for this set is a female donor with multiple sclerosis, enrolled in a pregnancy study. Each CDR3 is given with its conserved first and last residue. D genes are given only for firm matches. Rows give clone size only sometimes, using once, few, many, or a class for an expanded clone.

TRBV7-9	TRBJ1-3	TRBD1	.	CASSFVGGLDTIYF	TGTGCCAGCAGCTTCGTAGGGGGCTTAGACACCATATATTTT
TRBV5-1	TRBJ2-3	.	.	CASSPTEADTQYF	TGCGCCAGCAGCCCGACAGAGGCAGATACGCAGTATTTT
TRBV18	TRBJ1-2	.	.	CASSPPVERENGYTF	TGTGCCAGCTCACCACCGGTAGAAAGAGAAAATGGCTACACCTTC
TRBV7-9	TRBJ2-2	TRBD1	.	CASSSYGTGSPKNTGELFF	TGTGCCAGCAGCTCCTACGGGACAGGGAGTCCGAAAAACACCGGGGAGCTGTTTTTT
TRBV2	TRBJ2-2	TRBD2	.	CASGGLAGERELFF	TGTGCCAGCGGGGGACTAGCGGGAGAGAGGGAGCTGTTTTTT
TRBV6-5	TRBJ2-7	TRBD1	.	CASSGTRDRYSEQYF	TGTGCCAGCAGCGGGACCCGGGACAGGTATAGCGAGCAGTACTTC
TRBV5-6	TRBJ1-5	.	.	CASSLDGFGNQPQHF	TGTGCCAGCAGCTTGGATGGGTTCGGGAACCAGCCCCAGCATTTT
TRBV21-1	TRBJ2-5	.	.	CASSPRGTSGNQETQYF	TGTGCCAGCAGTCCAAGGGGGACTAGCGGGAATCAAGAGACCCAGTACTTC
TRBV5-6	TRBJ2-5	.	.	CASSDKWGHQYF	TGTGCCAGCAGCGACAAGTGGGGCCACCAGTACTTC
TRBV5-4	TRBJ2-5	TRBD2	.	CASSLGLAGGQETQYF	TGTGCCAGCAGCTTGGGCCTAGCGGGGGGGCAGGAGACCCAGTACTTC
TRBV29-1	TRBJ2-1	TRBD2	.	CSVEGLARTMEQFF	TGCAGCGTTGAGGGACTAGCGCGAACAATGGAGCAGTTCTTC
TRBV7-3	TRBJ1-1	.	.	CASSLFKGDTEAFF	TGTGCCAGCAGCCTATTTAAGGGGGACACTGAAGCTTTCTTT
TRBV18	TRBJ1-2	.	.	CASSPTKGQRGLYGYTF	TGTGCCAGCTCACCGACCAAAGGACAGCGGGGGCTGTATGGCTACACCTTC
TRBV7-9	TRBJ2-3	.	.	CASSQNTDTQYF	TGTGCCAGCAGCCAAAACACAGATACGCAGTATTTT
TRBV6-1	TRBJ2-1	.	.	CASKQTALSYNEQFF	TGTGCCAGCAAACAGACAGCGCTCTCCTACAATGAGCAGTTCTTC
TRBV6-5	TRBJ2-7	.	.	CASLRGEQYF	TGTGCCAGCTTAAGGGGCGAGCAGTACTTC
TRBV5-4	TRBJ2-3	TRBD2	.	CASSPGSGGRTDTQYF	TGTGCCAGCAGCCCCGGGAGCGGGGGACGAACAGATACGCAGTATTTT
TRBV23-1	TRBJ2-4	.	once	CASIEFEGWGRRNIQYF	TGCGCCAGCATAGAGTTTGAGGGGTGGGGGCGTCGGAACATTCAGTACTTC
TRBV29-1	TRBJ1-1	TRBD1	.	CSVPFSGTGAEAFF	TGCAGCGTTCCCTTCTCCGGGACAGGGGCTGAAGCTTTCTTT
TRBV2	TRBJ2-7	TRBD1	.	CASSVSGQGDSEQYF	TGTGCCAGCAGCGTGAGCGGACAGGGGGACTCCGAGCAGTACTTC
TRBV5-4	TRBJ2-1	TRBD2	few	CASRGERDYPGNEQFF	TGTGCCAGCAGGGGGGAGCGGGACTACCCGGGTAATGAGCAGTTCTTC
TRBV7-8	TRBJ1-1	.	.	CASSSGQPPEAFF	TGTGCCAGCAGCTCCGGACAGCCTCCAGAAGCTTTCTTT
TRBV13	TRBJ2-7	.	.	CATGGSRASYEQYF	TGTGCCACGGGGGGCAGCAGGGCTAGCTACGAGCAGTACTTC
TRBV7-2	TRBJ2-7	TRBD1	.	CASSGRAGTGGSYEQYF	TGTGCCAGCAGCGGAAGGGCCGGGACAGGAGGATCCTACGAGCAGTACTTC
TRBV12-5	TRBJ2-5	.	.	CASALSGTQETQYF	TGTGCTAGTGCCCTATCGGGGACTCAAGAGACCCAGTACTTC
TRBV28	TRBJ1-1	TRBD1	once	CASSGRDRGGTEAFF	TGTGCCAGCAGTGGCCGGGACAGGGGAGGCACTGAAGCTTTCTTT
TRBV6-5	TRBJ1-2	.	.	CASSYRGQLVSDGYTF	TGTGCCAGCAGTTACCGAGGACAGTTGGTTTCGGATGGCTACACCTTC
TRBV7-8	TRBJ2-3	TRBD1	.	CASIETGSTDTQYF	TGTGCCAGCATAGAGACAGGGAGCACAGATACGCAGTATTTT
TRBV7-9	TRBJ2-7	TRBD2	.	CASSMGRGGSDEQYF	TGTGCCAGCAGCATGGGACGGGGGGGTAGCGACGAGCAGTACTTC
TRBV7-2	TRBJ2-4	TRBD2	.	CASSLGREGLGKNIQYF	TGTGCCAGCAGCTTAGGGCGGGAGGGCCTCGGCAAAAACATTCAGTACTTC
TRBV19	TRBJ1-6	.	.	CASSAGQSYNSPLHF	TGTGCCAGTAGTGCCGGACAGTCCTATAATTCACCCCTCCACTTT
TRBV10-3	TRBJ1-3	.	.	CAISDTGSSSGNTIYF	TGTGCCATCAGTGACACAGGGTCCTCCTCTGGAAACACCATATATTTT
TRBV5-6	TRBJ2-1	TRBD2	.	CASSSFRGLANNEQFF	TGTGCCAGCAGCTCATTTAGGGGACTAGCGAACAATGAGCAGTTCTTC
TRBV5-4	TRBJ2-7	.	.	CASSLPGQGLYEQYF	TGTGCCAGCAGCTTGCCGGGGCAGGGACTCTACGAGCAGTACTTC
TRBV6-1	TRBJ2-7	.	.	CASSEGLSSSYEQYF	TGTGCCAGCAGTGAGGGCCTTTCGAGCTCCTACGAGCAGTACTTC